The sequence of this T cell receptor (beta chain) was determined in a study of monozygotic twins with inflammatory bowel disease. The V gene's germline CDR1 is SGHRS and CDR2 YFSETQ. The CDR3 has 14 residues. The study subjected TCRalpha and TCRbeta cDNA to two nested PCRs of around 15 and 9 cycles. TCRdb reprocessed the 5' RACE reads; each CDR3 protein has one entry and no DNA is given. The listing contains 350,000 to 400,000 distinct CDR3 sequences. The source material was blood. The TCR sequence derives from a human donor with ulcerative colitis or Crohn's disease, or a healthy co-twin of an affected twin (not recorded which). The V gene is TRBV5-1, the J gene TRBJ1-1; lacking DNA, the TRBD1 call made by TCRdb goes unchecked. CDR3: CASSLGVGGTEAFF.